This T cell receptor beta chain was found in a study of response to subunit inactivated influenza vaccine. Study-wide findings and caveats: The authors offered the suggestion that each seasonal influenza vaccination recruits few new T cells.

This clonotype occurred many times. Its target is not known. In TCRdb, the RT-PCR reads were re-called with MiXCR into one record per CDR3 protein. The sample includes more than 600,000 distinct CDR3 sequences, 18% of them seen just once. This sequence originates from a man in his forties or fifties who received an inactivated influenza vaccine. Material: PBMCs from blood, obtained approximately 5 days after vaccination.

In nucleotides, the CDR3 is TGTGCCAGCAGCCCTCCTACTAGCGGAATCACCTACGAGCAGTACTTC. This sequence encodes CASSPPTSGITYEQYF. J is TRBJ2-7 and V is TRBV7-9, with TRBD2 identical over 8 bases. Trimming cost V 5 bases and J 2 bases; bases outside gene matches: 11. Per the germline V gene, CDR1 is SEHNR and CDR2 is FQNEAQ (reference sequence). The CDR3 runs 16 residues.